This TCR beta chain was identified during a study of read filtering for tumor transcriptome and immune sequencing. Study overall: Among patients, some 17 were male and some 15 female, aged about 45 to 90 (mean approximately 60). DNase treatment preceded whole-transcriptome library preparation. Whole-study results and caveats: Approximately 79% of IR-seq clonotypes had a single read, yet these held about 3.6% of reads.

From 300 to 450 ng of RNA, a library with molecular barcoded alpha/delta and beta/gamma adaptors was made. TCRdb passed the reads through MiXCR, listing each CDR3 protein once. This repertoire shows fewer than 90,000 distinct CDR3 sequences, 12% found once; its top ten account for about 15%. Between the trimmed V and J ends, which lost 0 bases and 2 bases, there was a span of 6 bases. CDR1 is SGHRS and CDR2 is YFSETQ in the germline V gene. This CDR3 is built from 14 residues. This clonotype occurred a few times. Its target is unknown. This receptor was taken from a donor at least 40 years old with multiple myeloma. The gene calls are TRBV5-1 and TRBJ1-5; D call uncertain. Sequencing used a population of CD138-negative cells sorted from bone marrow. CDR3 in DNA: TGCGCCAGCAGCTTGGGTGGGCGCAATCAGCCCCAGCATTTT. This sequence encodes CASSLGGRNQPQHF.